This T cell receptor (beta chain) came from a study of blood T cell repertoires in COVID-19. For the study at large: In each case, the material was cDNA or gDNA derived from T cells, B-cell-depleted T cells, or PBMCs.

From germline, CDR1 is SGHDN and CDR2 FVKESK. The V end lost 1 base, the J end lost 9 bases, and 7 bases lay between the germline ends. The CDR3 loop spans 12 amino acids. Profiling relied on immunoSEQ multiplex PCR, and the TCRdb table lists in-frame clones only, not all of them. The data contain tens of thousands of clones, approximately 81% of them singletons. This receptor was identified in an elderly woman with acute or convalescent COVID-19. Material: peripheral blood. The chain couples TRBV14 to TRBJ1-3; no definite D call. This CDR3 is CASSQAAGTIYF. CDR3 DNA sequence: TGTGCCAGCAGCCAAGCGGCGGGCACCATATATTTT.